The T cell receptor beta chain described here comes from a study of OX40 agonist ivuxolimab in advanced cancers. The method was immunoSEQ multiplex PCR; TCRdb's version includes in-frame clones alone and lacks a portion of them. The sample carries 35,000 to 45,000 clones, more than 80% recorded once. V lost 3 bases and J 4 bases, leaving 15 bases between the germline ends. CDR3 size: 15 residues. CDR1 and CDR2 (germline): MNHEY, SMNVEV (reference sequence). The rearrangement links TRBV27 to TRBJ2-5, with D uncertain. This TCR was sampled from an adult with an advanced solid tumor such as melanoma, head and neck, liver or kidney cancer. The input for sequencing was CD4+ or CD8+ T cells sorted from blood, taken in a trial of the OX40 agonist ivuxolimab. Written as DNA, the CDR3 is TGTGCCAGCAGTTTCCTACCGGCCGGAATAGAGACCCAGTACTTC. This encodes CASSFLPAGIETQYF.